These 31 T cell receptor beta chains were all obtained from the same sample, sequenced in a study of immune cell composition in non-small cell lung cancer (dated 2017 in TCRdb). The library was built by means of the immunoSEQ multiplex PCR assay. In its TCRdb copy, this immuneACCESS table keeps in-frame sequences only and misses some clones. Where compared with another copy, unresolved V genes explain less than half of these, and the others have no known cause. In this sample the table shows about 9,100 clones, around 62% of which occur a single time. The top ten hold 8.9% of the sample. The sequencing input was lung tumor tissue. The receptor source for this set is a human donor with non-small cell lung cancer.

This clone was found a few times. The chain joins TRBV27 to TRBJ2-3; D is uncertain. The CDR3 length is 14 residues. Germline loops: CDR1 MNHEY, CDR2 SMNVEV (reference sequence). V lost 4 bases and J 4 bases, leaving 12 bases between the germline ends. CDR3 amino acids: CASSSGLGADTQYF. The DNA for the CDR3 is TGTGCCAGCAGTTCCGGGCTGGGCGCAGATACGCAGTATTTT.

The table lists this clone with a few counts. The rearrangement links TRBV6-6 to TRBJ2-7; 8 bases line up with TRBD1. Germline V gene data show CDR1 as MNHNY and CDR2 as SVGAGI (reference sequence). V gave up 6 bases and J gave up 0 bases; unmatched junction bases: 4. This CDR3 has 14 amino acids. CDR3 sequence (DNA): TGTGCCAGCAGAAGACAGGGGCACTCCTACGAGCAGTACTTC. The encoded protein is CASRRQGHSYEQYF.

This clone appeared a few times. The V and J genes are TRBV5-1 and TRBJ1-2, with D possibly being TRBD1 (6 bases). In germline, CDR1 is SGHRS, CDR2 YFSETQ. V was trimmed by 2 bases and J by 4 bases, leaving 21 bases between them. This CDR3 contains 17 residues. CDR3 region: CASSLVQTGPYVYGYTF. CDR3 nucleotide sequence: TGCGCCAGCAGCTTAGTCCAGACAGGACCATACGTCTATGGCTACACCTTC.

CDR3 loop: CASSLTSGDTDTQYF. The CDR3, as DNA: TGTGCCAGCTCACTGACTAGCGGCGACACAGATACGCAGTATTTT. This chain uses TRBV18 with TRBJ2-3, with 9 nucleotides matching TRBD2. This CDR3 contains 15 residues. The germline CDR1 and CDR2 sequences are KGHSH and LQKENI. V lost 4 bases, J lost 2 bases, and 4 bases stayed unmatched.

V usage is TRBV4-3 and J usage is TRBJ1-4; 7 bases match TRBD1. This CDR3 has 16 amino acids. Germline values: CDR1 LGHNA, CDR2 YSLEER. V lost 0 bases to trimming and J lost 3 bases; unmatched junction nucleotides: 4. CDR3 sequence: CASSQDQGTANEKLFF. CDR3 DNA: TGCGCCAGCAGCCAAGATCAAGGGACAGCTAATGAAAAACTGTTTTTT.

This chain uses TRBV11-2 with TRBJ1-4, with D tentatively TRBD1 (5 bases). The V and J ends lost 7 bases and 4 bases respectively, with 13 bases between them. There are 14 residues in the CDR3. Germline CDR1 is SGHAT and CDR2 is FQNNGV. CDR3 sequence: CASNPLGGNEKLFF. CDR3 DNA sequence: TGTGCCAGCAACCCCCTTGGGGGTAATGAAAAACTGTTTTTT. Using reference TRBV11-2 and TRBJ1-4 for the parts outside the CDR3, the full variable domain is EAGVAQSPRYKIIEKRQSVAFWCNPISGHATLYWYQQILGQGPKLLIQFQNNGVVDDSQLPKDRFSAERLKGVDSTLKIQPAKLEDSAVYLCASNPLGGNEKLFFGSGTQLSVL.

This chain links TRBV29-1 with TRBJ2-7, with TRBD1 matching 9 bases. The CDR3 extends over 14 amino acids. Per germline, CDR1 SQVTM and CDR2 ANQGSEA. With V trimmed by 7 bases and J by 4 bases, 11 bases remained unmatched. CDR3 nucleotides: TGCAGCGCCCTGAGGGGACAGGGATTATACGAGCAGTACTTC. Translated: CSALRGQGLYEQYF.

CDR3 sequence (DNA): TGTGCCAGCTCACCGGGACAGGAGAACTATGGCTACACCTTC. Translating gives CASSPGQENYGYTF. The chain joins TRBV18 to TRBJ1-2; TRBD1 matches 8 bases. CDR1 and CDR2 from the germline V gene are KGHSH and LQKENI. This CDR3 spans 14 amino acids. V shed 3 bases and J 2 bases; nucleotides not matched to a gene: 2.

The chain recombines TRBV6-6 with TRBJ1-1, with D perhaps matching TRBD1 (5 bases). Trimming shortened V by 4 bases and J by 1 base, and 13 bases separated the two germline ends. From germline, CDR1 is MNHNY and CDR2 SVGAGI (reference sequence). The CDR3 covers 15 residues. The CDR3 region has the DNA TGTGCCAGCAGTTTTGCCTTGAGGGGGAACACTGAAGCTTTCTTT. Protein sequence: CASSFALRGNTEAFF.

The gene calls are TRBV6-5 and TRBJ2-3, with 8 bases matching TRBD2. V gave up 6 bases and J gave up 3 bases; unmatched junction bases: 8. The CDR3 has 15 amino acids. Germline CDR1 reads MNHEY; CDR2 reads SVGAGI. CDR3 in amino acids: CASRIRGGRTDTQYF. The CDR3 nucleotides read TGTGCCAGCAGAATACGGGGGGGAAGGACAGATACGCAGTATTTT.

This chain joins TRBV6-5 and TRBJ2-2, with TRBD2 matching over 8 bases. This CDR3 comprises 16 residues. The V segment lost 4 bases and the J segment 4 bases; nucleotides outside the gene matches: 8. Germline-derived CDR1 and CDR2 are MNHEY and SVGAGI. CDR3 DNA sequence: TGTGCCAGCAGTTTTTTCGGGGGGGCGGTCACCGGGGAGCTGTTTTTT. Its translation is CASSFFGGAVTGELFF.

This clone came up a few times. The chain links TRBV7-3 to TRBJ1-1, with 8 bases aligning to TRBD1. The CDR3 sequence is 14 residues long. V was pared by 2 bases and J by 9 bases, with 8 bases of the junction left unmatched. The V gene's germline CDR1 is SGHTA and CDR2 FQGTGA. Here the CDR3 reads CASSLAPGQGKAFF. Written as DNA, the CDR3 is TGTGCCAGCAGCTTAGCCCCTGGACAGGGTAAAGCTTTCTTT.

The CDR3 nucleotides are TGTGCCAGCAGCCAAGGGGTGGGGTTAGAAGGTGGCTACACCTTC. This codes for CASSQGVGLEGGYTF. The J gene is TRBJ1-2, the V gene TRBV7-2, with a weak D call TRBD1 (5 bases). The CDR3 sequence is 15 residues long. Trimming shortened V by 5 bases and J by 7 bases, and 20 bases separated the two germline ends. Germline lookup yields CDR1 SGHTA and CDR2 FQGNSA.

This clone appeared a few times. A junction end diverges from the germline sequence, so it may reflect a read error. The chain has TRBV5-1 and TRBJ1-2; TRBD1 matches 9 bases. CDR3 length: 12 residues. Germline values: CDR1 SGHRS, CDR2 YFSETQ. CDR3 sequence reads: CASSLETGGIAF. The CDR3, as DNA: TGCGCCAGCAGCTTGGAGACAGGGGGAATCGCCTTC.

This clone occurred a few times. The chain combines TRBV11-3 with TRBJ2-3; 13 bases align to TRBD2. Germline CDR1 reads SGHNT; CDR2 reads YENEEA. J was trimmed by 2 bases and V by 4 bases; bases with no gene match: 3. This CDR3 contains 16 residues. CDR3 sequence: CASSSGTSGTTDTQYF. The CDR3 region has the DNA TGTGCCAGCAGCTCAGGGACTAGCGGGACCACAGATACGCAGTATTTT.

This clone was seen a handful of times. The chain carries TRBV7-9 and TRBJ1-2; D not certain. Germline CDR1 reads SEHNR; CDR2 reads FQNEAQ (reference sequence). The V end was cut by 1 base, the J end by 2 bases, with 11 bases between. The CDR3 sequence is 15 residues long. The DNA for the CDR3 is TGTGCCAGCAGCTTAGACGGGGTGATAAACTATGGCTACACCTTC. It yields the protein CASSLDGVINYGYTF.

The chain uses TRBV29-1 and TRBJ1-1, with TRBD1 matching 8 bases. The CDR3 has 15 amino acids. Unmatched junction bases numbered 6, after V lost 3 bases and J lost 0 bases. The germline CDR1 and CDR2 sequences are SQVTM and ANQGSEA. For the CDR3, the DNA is TGCAGCGTTGAGACAGGGGAAAACGTGAACACTGAAGCTTTCTTT. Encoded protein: CSVETGENVNTEAFF.

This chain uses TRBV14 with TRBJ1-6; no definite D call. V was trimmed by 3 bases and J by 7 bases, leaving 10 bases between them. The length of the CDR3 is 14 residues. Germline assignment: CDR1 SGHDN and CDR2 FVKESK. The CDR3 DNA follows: TGTGCCAGCAGCCAGGGTCGGAGGAATTCACCCCTCCACTTT. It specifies CASSQGRRNSPLHF.

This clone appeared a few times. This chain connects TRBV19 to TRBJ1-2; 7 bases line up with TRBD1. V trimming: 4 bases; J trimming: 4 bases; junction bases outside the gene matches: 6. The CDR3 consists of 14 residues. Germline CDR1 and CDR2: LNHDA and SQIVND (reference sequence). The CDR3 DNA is TGTGCCAGTAGTACCGGACAGGAGACCTATGGCTACACCTTC. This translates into CASSTGQETYGYTF.

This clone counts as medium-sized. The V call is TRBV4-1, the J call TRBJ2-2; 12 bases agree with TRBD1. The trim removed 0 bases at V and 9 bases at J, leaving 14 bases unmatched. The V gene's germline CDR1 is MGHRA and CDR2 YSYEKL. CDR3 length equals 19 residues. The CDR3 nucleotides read TGCGCCAGCAGCCAAGAACCTTTAGCCGGGACAGGGGGCGGGAGGGAGCTGTTTTTT. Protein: CASSQEPLAGTGGGRELFF.

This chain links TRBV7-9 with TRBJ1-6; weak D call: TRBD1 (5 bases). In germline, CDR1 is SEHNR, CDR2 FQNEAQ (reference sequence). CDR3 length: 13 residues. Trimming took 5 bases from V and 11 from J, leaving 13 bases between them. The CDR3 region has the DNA TGTGCCAGCAGCCCCCTAGGGGAGACACCCCTCCACTTT. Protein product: CASSPLGETPLHF.

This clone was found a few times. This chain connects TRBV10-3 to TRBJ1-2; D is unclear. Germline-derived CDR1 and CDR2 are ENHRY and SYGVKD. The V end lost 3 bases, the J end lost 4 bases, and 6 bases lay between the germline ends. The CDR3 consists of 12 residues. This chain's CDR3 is CAISDEGYGYTF. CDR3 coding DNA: TGTGCCATCAGTGACGAGGGCTATGGCTACACCTTC.

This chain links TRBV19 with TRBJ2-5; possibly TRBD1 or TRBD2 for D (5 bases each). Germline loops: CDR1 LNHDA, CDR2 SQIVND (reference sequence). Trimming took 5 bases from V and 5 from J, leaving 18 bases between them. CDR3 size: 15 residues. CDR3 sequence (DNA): TGTGCCAGTAGTCCCAACCCGGGACCAAGGGAGACCCAGTACTTC. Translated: CASSPNPGPRETQYF.

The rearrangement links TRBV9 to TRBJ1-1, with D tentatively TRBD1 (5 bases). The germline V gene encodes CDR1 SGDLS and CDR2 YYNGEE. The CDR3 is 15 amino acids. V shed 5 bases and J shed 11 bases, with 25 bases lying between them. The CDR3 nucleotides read TGTGCCAGCAGTCCCCAGGGAGGAACCCATTTGGGTGCTTTCTTT. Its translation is CASSPQGGTHLGAFF.

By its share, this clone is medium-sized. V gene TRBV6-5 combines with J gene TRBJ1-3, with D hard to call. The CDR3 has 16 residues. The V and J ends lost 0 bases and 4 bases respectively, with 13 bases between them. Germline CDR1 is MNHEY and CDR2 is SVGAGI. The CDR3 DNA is TGTGCCAGCAGTTACTCAGCCGCACAGAAAGGAAACACCATATATTTT. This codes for CASSYSAAQKGNTIYF.

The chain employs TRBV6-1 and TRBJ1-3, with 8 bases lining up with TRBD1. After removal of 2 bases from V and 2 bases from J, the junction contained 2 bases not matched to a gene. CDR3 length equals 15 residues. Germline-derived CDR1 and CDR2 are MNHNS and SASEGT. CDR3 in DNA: TGTGCCAGCAGTGAATCGACAGGGGCTGGAAACACCATATATTTT. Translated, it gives CASSESTGAGNTIYF.

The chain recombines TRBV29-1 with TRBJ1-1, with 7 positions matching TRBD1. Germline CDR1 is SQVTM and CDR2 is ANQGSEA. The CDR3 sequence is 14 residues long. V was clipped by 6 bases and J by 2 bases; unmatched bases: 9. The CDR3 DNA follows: TGCAGCGTGGAACCCCGACAGGGTAACACTGAAGCTTTCTTT. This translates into CSVEPRQGNTEAFF. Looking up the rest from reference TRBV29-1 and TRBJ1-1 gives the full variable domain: SAVISQKPSRDICQRGTSLTIQCQVDSQVTMMFWYRQQPGQSLTLIATANQGSEATYESGFVIDKFPISRPNLTFSTLTVSNMSPEDSSIYLCSVEPRQGNTEAFFGQGTRLTVV.

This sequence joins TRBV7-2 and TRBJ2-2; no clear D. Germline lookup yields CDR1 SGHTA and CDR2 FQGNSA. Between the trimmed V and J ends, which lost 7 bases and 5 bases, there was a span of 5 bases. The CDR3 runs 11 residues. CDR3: CASTSTGELFF. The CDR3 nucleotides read TGTGCCAGCACGAGTACCGGGGAGCTGTTTTTT. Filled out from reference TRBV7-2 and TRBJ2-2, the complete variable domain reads GAGVSQSPSNKVTEKGKDVELRCDPISGHTALYWYRQSLGQGLEFLIYFQGNSAPDKSGLPSDRFSAERTGGSVSTLTIQRTQQEDSAVYLCASTSTGELFFGEGSRLTVL.

CDR3 coding DNA: TGTGCCAGCAGTTACGGGAATCGACAACGGGCCCATGGCTACACCTTC. Translated: CASSYGNRQRAHGYTF. This chain links TRBV6-5 with TRBJ1-2; D gene unclear. The ends were cut back, 2 bases at V and 6 bases at J, with 19 bases in the middle. The CDR3 spans 16 residues. Germline V gene sequence: CDR1 MNHEY, CDR2 SVGAGI.

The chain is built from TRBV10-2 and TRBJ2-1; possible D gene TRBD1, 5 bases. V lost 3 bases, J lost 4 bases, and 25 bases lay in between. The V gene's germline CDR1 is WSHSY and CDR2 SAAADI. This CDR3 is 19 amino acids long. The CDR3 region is CASSELIWPGQRRYNEQFF. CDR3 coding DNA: TGCGCCAGCAGTGAACTTATCTGGCCAGGACAACGCCGGTACAATGAGCAGTTCTTC.

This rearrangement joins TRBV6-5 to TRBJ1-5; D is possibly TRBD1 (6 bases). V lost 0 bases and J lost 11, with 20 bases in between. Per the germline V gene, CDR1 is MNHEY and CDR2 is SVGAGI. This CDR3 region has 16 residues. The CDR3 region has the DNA TGTGCCAGCAGTTACTCGAGTTTCGGGGGGCGCGGGGCCCAGCATTTT. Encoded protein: CASSYSSFGGRGAQHF.